This T cell receptor beta chain originates from a study of type 1 regulatory T cells. Study context: This in vitro CD4 product, T-allo10, is enriched for Tr1 cells and alloantigen-specific.

Trimming removed 2 bases from V and 4 bases from J; junction bases left unmatched: 5. The germline V gene has CDR1 MNHEY and CDR2 SMNVEV (reference sequence). There are 14 residues in the CDR3. Graft donor-derived T-allo10 cells were described as host-alloantigen-specific, anergic, and alloantigen-specifically suppressive. In this sample, this clonotype is medium-sized. Antigen: not known. Each CDR3 protein gets one entry after TCRdb re-called the reads with MiXCR. Of thousands of distinct CDR3 sequences in the sample, around a quarter were seen once. The chain employs TRBV27 and TRBJ2-7; 7 positions match TRBD2. The sequencing input was cultured T cells, either the whole culture or a sorted T cell fraction (not recorded which). Subset specified: Tr1-enriched cell product generated in vitro against host alloantigens. The source is a human donor in good health. CDR3 sequence (DNA): TGTGCCAGCAGTTTACGGGAGGCTAGTTACGAGCAGTACTTC. Encoded protein: CASSLREASYEQYF.